This T cell receptor beta chain came from a study of T cells expressing NK-cell markers. The germline V gene encodes CDR1 MDHEN and CDR2 SYDVKM. The CDR3 has 12 amino acids. With the 5' RACE reads reprocessed, TCRdb shows one record per CDR3 protein and no DNA. This listing includes fewer than 400,000 distinct CDR3 sequences. This clonotype was obtained from a woman aged 45-60 years in good health. Sequencing input: blood T cells: a sorted CD56 or NKG2C T cell subset, CD4+ or CD8+ T cells, or bulk PBMC T cells (not recorded which). The rearrangement uses TRBV28 and TRBJ1-5. The CDR3 region is CASSVQAVPQHF.